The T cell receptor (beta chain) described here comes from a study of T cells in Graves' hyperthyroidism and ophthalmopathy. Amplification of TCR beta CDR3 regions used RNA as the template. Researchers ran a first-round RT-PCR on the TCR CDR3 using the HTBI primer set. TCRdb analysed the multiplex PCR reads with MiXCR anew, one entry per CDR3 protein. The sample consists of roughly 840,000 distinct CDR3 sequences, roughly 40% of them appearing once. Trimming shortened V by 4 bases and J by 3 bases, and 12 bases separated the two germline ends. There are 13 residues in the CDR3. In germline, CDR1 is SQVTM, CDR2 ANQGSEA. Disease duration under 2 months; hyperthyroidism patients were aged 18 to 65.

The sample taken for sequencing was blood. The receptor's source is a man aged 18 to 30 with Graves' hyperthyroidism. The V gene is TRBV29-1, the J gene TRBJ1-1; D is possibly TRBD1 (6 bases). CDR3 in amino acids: CSVVRGEDTEAFF. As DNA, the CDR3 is TGCAGCGTTGTGAGGGGGGAGGACACTGAAGCTTTCTTT. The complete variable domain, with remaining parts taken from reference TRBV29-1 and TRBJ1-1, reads SAVISQKPSRDICQRGTSLTIQCQVDSQVTMMFWYRQQPGQSLTLIATANQGSEATYESGFVIDKFPISRPNLTFSTLTVSNMSPEDSSIYLCSVVRGEDTEAFFGQGTRLTVV.